This TCR beta chain was recovered during a study of T cell repertoires in cytomegalovirus infection. The study's findings and limits: CMV carriers having the relevant HLA were flagged by cumulative public TCR beta family frequency. HLA-C-restricted CMV-specific TCR beta clonotypes prevailed in the ex vivo response.

TCRdb re-called the reads through MiXCR, storing one row per CDR3 protein. The repertoire has 150,000 to 200,000 distinct CDR3 sequences, 15% to 20% of them found once; the top ten carry 2.9%. A remark on this clonotype: What it binds is unknown.

This CDR3 is 13 amino acids long. CDR1 SNHLY and CDR2 FYNNEI come from the germline V gene. The V gene end was trimmed by 8 bases and the J gene end by 3 bases; junction bases not matched to a gene: 7. The sequence was obtained from a human donor in good health (CMV status not recorded). Some clones in this sample may be carry-over from other donors' samples. The material sequenced was PBMCs. This chain links TRBV2 with TRBJ2-7; 7 nucleotides align to TRBD1. CDR3 amino acids: CASRQGFDYEQYF. The DNA for the CDR3 is TGTGCCAGCCGACAGGGTTTCGACTACGAGCAGTACTTC. The entire variable domain, with the rest obtained from reference TRBV2 and TRBJ2-7, is as follows: EPEVTQTPSHQVTQMGQEVILRCVPISNHLYFYWYRQILGQKVEFLVSFYNNEISEKSEIFDDQFSVERPDGSNFTLKIRSTKLEDSAMYFCASRQGFDYEQYFGPGTRLTVT.